These T cell receptor beta chains were read from a single sample in a study of shared clonotypes between healthy human individuals. Assay: immunoSEQ multiplex PCR; the TCRdb copy retains only in-frame clones and omits some. The sample contains 1.5 million to 2.5 million clones, about 94% of which appear only once. Source material: naive CD8+ T cells sorted from blood. These receptors all come from a man in his late teens or twenties in good health. The CDR3 runs from the conserved cysteine through the conserved F or W. A D gene is named only where the DNA matches it firmly. Where a row states a size, it is once, few, many or the class of an expanded clone; other rows omit it.

V gene,clone size,J gene,D gene,CDR3 DNA,CDR3 protein
TRBV7-6,NA,TRBJ2-7,NA,TGTGCCAGCAGCTTACGTGTAGGGGACTACGAGCAGTACTTC,CASSLRVGDYEQYF
TRBV6-5,NA,TRBJ2-3,NA,TGTGCCAGCAGTTTTGCGGCCCGTCTCACAGATACGCAGTATTTT,CASSFAARLTDTQYF
TRBV10-3,NA,TRBJ2-5,NA,TGTGCCATCAGTGAGTCGATTGGGGGCCGGTACCAAGAGACCCAGTACTTC,CAISESIGGRYQETQYF
TRBV27,NA,TRBJ2-7,NA,TGTGCCAGCAGTGTAGTGCAGGGCAACGGGTACGAGCAGTACTTC,CASSVVQGNGYEQYF
TRBV4-2,NA,TRBJ2-3,TRBD1,TGTGCCAGCAGCCAAGAGGGGACAGACCCCGATACGCAGTATTTT,CASSQEGTDPDTQYF
TRBV19,NA,TRBJ1-5,NA,TGTGCCAGTAGACAGGGCAATCAGCCCCAGCATTTT,CASRQGNQPQHF
TRBV13,NA,TRBJ2-7,NA,TGTGCCAGCGGGGTCGGGTCGGGGTCCTACGAGCAGTACTTC,CASGVGSGSYEQYF
TRBV19,NA,TRBJ1-5,TRBD1,TGTGCCAGTAGTATAGATCCAGGACAGGGTCAGCCCCAGCATTTT,CASSIDPGQGQPQHF
TRBV27,NA,TRBJ2-7,TRBD2,TGTGCCAGCACCTTCACGGGAGGGTCCTACGAGCAGTACTTC,CASTFTGGSYEQYF
TRBV6-5,NA,TRBJ1-2,NA,TGTGCCAGCAGTTACTCCCGAATACTTCCTCCGGGCTACACCTTC,CASSYSRILPPGYTF
TRBV7-9,NA,TRBJ2-3,NA,TGTGCCAGCAGCTTAGTAGCTTCGACGAGCACAGATACGCAGTATTTT,CASSLVASTSTDTQYF
TRBV4-1,NA,TRBJ2-1,TRBD2,TGCGCCAGCAGCCAAGAGACTAGCGGGAGGTCTATGCAGTTCTTC,CASSQETSGRSMQFF
TRBV13,NA,TRBJ2-7,TRBD2,TGTGCCAGCAGCCCGGGGGGGGAGGCAGGGACCTCCTACGAGCAGTACTTC,CASSPGGEAGTSYEQYF
TRBV28,NA,TRBJ2-7,NA,TGTGCCAGCAACGAGGCAGGGGAGGCCTACGAGCAGTACTTC,CASNEAGEAYEQYF
TRBV11-2,NA,TRBJ2-7,NA,TGTGCCAGCAGCTTAACATACGAGCAGTACTTC,CASSLTYEQYF
TRBV2,NA,TRBJ2-1,TRBD1,TGTGCCAGCAGCGTAAGCAGGACAGGGCCCTACAATGAGCAGTTCTTC,CASSVSRTGPYNEQFF
TRBV19,NA,TRBJ2-7,TRBD1,TGTGCCAGTAGTATAACGGGACAGACCTACGAGCAGTACTTC,CASSITGQTYEQYF
TRBV6-6,NA,TRBJ1-1,TRBD1,TGTGCCAGCAGCTCCCTACACAGGGGCACTGAAGCTTTCTTT,CASSSLHRGTEAFF
TRBV7-8,NA,TRBJ2-7,NA,TGTGCCAGCAGCAAAGTGGGACAAAGCTCCTACGAGCAGTACTTC,CASSKVGQSSYEQYF
TRBV18,NA,TRBJ1-2,TRBD1,TGTGCCAGCTCGGATGACAGGGGCACTAACTATGGCTACACCTTC,CASSDDRGTNYGYTF
TRBV29-1,NA,TRBJ2-1,TRBD2,TGCAGCGTTGGACTAGCGGATACCTACAATGAGCAGTTCTTC,CSVGLADTYNEQFF
TRBV14,few,TRBJ1-2,NA,TGTGCCAGCAGTAGCGCCGCCGGGTATGGCTACACCTTC,CASSSAAGYGYTF
TRBV10-3,NA,TRBJ1-2,NA,TGTGCCATCAGTGAACCTGGGAGCTATGGCTACACCTTC,CAISEPGSYGYTF
TRBV29-1,NA,TRBJ1-2,NA,TGCAGCGTTGAAGGACAGGAGATTGGCTACACCTTC,CSVEGQEIGYTF
TRBV19,NA,TRBJ2-7,NA,TGTGCCAGTAGTATTGGAGGGGGCTCAGACGAGCAGTACTTC,CASSIGGGSDEQYF
TRBV6-1,NA,TRBJ1-5,NA,TGTGCCAGCAGTGAATTACAGGGCATTAATCAGCCCCAGCATTTT,CASSELQGINQPQHF
TRBV9,NA,TRBJ1-2,NA,TGTGCCAGCAGCGTAGGCGAAGGGGAAAACTATGGCTACACCTTC,CASSVGEGENYGYTF
TRBV7-6,NA,TRBJ1-1,TRBD1,TGTGCCAGCAGTAGGATAGGGACAGGGAACACTGAAGCTTTCTTT,CASSRIGTGNTEAFF
TRBV10-1,once,TRBJ2-1,TRBD2,TGCGCCAGCAGACCGCTAGCGGGAGGCTACAATGAGCAGTTCTTC,CASRPLAGGYNEQFF
TRBV11-2,NA,TRBJ2-5,TRBD2,TGTGCCAGCAGCTCCTTGACTAGCGAAGAGACCCAGTACTTC,CASSSLTSEETQYF
TRBV25-1,NA,TRBJ2-7,NA,TGTGCCAGCAGTGACGTCGGGTATTCCGCGGACGAGCAGTACTTC,CASSDVGYSADEQYF
TRBV10-1,NA,TRBJ2-1,TRBD2,TGCGCCAGCAGCGATCTCGGACTAGCGGGAGGGACCGGCCCGGACAATGAGCAGTTCTTC,CASSDLGLAGGTGPDNEQFF
TRBV4-1,NA,TRBJ1-3,NA,TGCGCCAGCAGCCAAGATTGGGTCAGGGAACTTTCTGGAAACACCATATATTTT,CASSQDWVRELSGNTIYF
TRBV20-1,NA,TRBJ1-1,NA,TGCAGTCCCGGATGGGCTGAAGCTTTCTTT,CSPGWAEAFF
TRBV5-1,NA,TRBJ2-3,TRBD1,TGCGCCAGCGGTGGGGACAGATACTTGAAAGATACGCAGTATTTT,CASGGDRYLKDTQYF
TRBV5-6,NA,TRBJ2-7,NA,TGTGCCAGCAGCCGAGACTTACTGTCCTACGAGCAGTACTTC,CASSRDLLSYEQYF
TRBV4-1,NA,TRBJ2-7,TRBD2,TGCGCCAGCAGCCAAGACCCTAGCGGGGGGGCCTACGAGCAGTACTTC,CASSQDPSGGAYEQYF
TRBV7-7,NA,TRBJ2-7,NA,TGTGCTAGCAGCTTAGTCCCGACGGTCCGTTGGGATCACTACGAGCAGTACTTC,CASSLVPTVRWDHYEQYF
TRBV7-9,NA,TRBJ2-1,NA,TGTGCCAGCAGCCTTCATATGGAGTGGGATGAGCAGTTCTTC,CASSLHMEWDEQFF
TRBV4-2,NA,TRBJ2-7,NA,TGTGCCAGCAGCCCAAGTTCAGACAGCTCCTACGAGCAGTACTTC,CASSPSSDSSYEQYF
TRBV7-2,NA,TRBJ2-7,TRBD1,TGTGCCAGCAGCCGGGACAGGGGCCTGTACGAGCAGTACTTC,CASSRDRGLYEQYF
TRBV4-2,NA,TRBJ2-2,TRBD1,TGTGCCAGCAGCCTAAACAGGGGCACCGGGGAGCTGTTTTTT,CASSLNRGTGELFF
TRBV2,NA,TRBJ1-6,NA,TGTGCCAGCACCGGGGACCTCTCGCCCCTCCACTTT,CASTGDLSPLHF
TRBV7-9,NA,TRBJ2-5,NA,TGTGCCAGCAGCGCAGACCGGGGAGAGACCCAGTACTTC,CASSADRGETQYF
TRBV19,NA,TRBJ1-1,TRBD1,TGTGCCAGTAGTATAGATCGGGAAGGACAGGGGGAAGCTTTCTTT,CASSIDREGQGEAFF